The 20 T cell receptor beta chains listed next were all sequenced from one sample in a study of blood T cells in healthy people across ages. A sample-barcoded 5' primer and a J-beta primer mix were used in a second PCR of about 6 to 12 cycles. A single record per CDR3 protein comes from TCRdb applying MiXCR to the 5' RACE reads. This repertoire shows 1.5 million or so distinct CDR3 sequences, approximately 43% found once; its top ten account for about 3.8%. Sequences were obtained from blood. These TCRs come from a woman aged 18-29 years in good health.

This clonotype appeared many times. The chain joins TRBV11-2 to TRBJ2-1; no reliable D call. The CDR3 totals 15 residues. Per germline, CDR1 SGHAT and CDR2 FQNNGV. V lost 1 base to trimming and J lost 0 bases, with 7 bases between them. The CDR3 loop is CASSLAASSYNEQFF. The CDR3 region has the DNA TGTGCCAGCAGCTTAGCAGCCAGCTCCTACAATGAGCAGTTCTTC.

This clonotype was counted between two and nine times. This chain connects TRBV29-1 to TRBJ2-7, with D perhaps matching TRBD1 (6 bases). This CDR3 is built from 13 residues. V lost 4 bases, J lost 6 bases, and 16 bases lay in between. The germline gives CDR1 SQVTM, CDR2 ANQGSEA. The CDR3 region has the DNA TGCAGCGTTGGGACAGTACTATCCCTCGAGCAGTACTTC. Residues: CSVGTVLSLEQYF.

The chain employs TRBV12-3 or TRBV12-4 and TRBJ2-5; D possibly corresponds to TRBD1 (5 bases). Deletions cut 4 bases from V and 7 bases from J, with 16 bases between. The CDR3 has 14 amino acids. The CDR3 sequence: CASSSGRVWVTQYF. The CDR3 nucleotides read TGTGCCAGCAGTTCGGGCAGGGTTTGGGTGACCCAGTACTTC.

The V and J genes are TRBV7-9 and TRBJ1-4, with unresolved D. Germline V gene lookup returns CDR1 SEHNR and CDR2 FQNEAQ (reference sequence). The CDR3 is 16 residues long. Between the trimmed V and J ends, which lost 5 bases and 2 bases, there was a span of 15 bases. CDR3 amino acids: CASSLKGGITNEKLFF. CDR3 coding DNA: TGTGCCAGCAGCCTGAAGGGAGGGATCACTAATGAAAAACTGTTTTTT.

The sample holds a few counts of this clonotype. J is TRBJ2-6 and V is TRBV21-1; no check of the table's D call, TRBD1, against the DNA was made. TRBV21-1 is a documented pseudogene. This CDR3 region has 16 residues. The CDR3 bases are TGTGCCAGCAGCACGAGGGGGTATCCTGGGGCCAACGTCCTGACTTTC. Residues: CASSTRGYPGANVLTF.

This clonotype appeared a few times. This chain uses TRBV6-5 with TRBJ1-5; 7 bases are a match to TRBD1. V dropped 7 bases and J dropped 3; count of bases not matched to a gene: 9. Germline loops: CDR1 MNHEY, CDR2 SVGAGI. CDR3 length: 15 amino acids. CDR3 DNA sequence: TGTGCCAGCAATCCCGGGACAGCCCACAATCAGCCCCAGCATTTT. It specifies CASNPGTAHNQPQHF.

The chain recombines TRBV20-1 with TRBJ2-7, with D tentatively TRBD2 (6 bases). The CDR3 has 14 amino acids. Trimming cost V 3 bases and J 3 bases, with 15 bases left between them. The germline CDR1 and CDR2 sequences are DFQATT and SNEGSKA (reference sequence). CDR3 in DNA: TGCAGTGCTAGTCGGGGACTGGTGGGCTACGAGCAGTACTTC. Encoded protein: CSASRGLVGYEQYF.

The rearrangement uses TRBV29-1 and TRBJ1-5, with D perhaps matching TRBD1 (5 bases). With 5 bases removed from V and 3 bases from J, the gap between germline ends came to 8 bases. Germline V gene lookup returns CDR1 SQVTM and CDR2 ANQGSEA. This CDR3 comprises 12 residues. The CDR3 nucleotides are TGCAGCGTTTCAGGGTACAATCAGCCCCAGCATTTT. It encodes CSVSGYNQPQHF. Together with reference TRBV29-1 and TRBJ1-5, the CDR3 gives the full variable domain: SAVISQKPSRDICQRGTSLTIQCQVDSQVTMMFWYRQQPGQSLTLIATANQGSEATYESGFVIDKFPISRPNLTFSTLTVSNMSPEDSSIYLCSVSGYNQPQHFGDGTRLSIL.

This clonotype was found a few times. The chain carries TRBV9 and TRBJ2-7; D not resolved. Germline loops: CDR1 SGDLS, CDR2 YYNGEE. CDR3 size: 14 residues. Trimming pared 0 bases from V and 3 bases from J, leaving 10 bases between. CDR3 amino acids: CASSVAPASYEQYF. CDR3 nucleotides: TGTGCCAGCAGCGTAGCCCCCGCGAGCTACGAGCAGTACTTC.

CDR3 sequence reads: CASSQGPATATKEKLFF. The DNA for the CDR3 is TGCGCCAGCAGCCAGGGCCCCGCAACAGCAACAAAGGAAAAACTGTTTTTT. V and J are TRBV4-3 and TRBJ1-4; D is ambiguous. Looked up from germline, CDR1 is LGHNA and CDR2 is YSLEER. Trimming left V 3 bases short and J 8 bases short, with 22 bases between. This CDR3 has 17 residues.

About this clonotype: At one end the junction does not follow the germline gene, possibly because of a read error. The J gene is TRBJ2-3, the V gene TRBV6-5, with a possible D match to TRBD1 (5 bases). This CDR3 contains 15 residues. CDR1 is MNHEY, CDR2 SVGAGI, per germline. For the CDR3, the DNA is TGTGCCAGCAGTTACTCGGGGCGGTCCACAGATGCGCAGTATTTT. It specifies CASSYSGRSTDAQYF.

The CDR3 DNA follows: TGTGCCAGTTTACTAGCGGGAGATATAGAGCAGTACTTC. Translation gives CASLLAGDIEQYF. The chain combines TRBV7-9 with TRBJ2-7, with 11 bases matching TRBD2. Per the germline V gene, CDR1 is SEHNR and CDR2 is FQNEAQ (reference sequence). CDR3 length: 13 residues. With V trimmed by 9 bases and J by 7 bases, 8 bases remained unmatched.

DNA for the CDR3: TGTGCCAGCAGTTCTCACAGGGGCTTGAGGGGCTACACCTTC. As protein: CASSSHRGLRGYTF. The V and J genes are TRBV28 and TRBJ1-2; 7 bases map to TRBD1. V shed 4 bases and J 8 bases; nucleotides not matched to a gene: 10. The CDR3 sequence is 14 residues long. Looked up from germline, CDR1 is MDHEN and CDR2 is SYDVKM.

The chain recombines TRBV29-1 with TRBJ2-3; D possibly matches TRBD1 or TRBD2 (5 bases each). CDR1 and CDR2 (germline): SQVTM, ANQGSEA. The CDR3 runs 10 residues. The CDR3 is CGTVADTQYF. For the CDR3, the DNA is TGCGGGACGGTGGCAGATACGCAGTATTTT.

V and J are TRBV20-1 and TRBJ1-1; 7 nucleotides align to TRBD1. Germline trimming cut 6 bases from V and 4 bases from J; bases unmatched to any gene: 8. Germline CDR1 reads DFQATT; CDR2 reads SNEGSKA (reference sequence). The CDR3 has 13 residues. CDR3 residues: CSASRGRVTEAFF. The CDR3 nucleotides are TGCAGTGCATCGAGGGGGCGGGTCACTGAAGCTTTCTTT.

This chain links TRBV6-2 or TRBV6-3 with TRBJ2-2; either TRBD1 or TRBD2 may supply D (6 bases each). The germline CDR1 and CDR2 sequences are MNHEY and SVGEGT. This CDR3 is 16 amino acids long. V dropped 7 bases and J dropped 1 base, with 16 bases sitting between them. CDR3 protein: CASTQEGTLNTGELFF. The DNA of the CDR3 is TGTGCCAGCACCCAGGAGGGGACACTGAACACCGGGGAGCTGTTTTTT.

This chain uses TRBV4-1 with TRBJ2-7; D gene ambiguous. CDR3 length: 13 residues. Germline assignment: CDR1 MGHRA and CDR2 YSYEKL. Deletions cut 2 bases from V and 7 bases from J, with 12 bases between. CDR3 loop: CASSQPNYNEQYF. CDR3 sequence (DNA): TGCGCCAGCAGCCAACCAAACTACAATGAGCAGTACTTC.

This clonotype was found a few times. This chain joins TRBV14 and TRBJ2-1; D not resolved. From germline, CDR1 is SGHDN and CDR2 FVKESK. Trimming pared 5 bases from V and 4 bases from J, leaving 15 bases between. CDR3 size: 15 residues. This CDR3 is CASSFGPATYNEQFF. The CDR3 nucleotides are TGTGCCAGCAGCTTCGGACCAGCGACATACAATGAGCAGTTCTTC.

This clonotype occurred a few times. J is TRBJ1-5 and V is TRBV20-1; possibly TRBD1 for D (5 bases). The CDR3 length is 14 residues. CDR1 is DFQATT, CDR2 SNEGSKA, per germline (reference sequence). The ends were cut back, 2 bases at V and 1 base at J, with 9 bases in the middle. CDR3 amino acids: CSARKGQSNQPQHF. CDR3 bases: TGCAGTGCTAGAAAGGGGCAAAGCAATCAGCCCCAGCATTTT.

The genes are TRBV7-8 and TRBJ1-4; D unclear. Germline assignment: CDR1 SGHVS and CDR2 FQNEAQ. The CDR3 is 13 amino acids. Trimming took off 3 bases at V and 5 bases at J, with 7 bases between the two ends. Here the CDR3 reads CASSFRENEKLFF. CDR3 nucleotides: TGTGCCAGCAGCTTCCGGGAGAATGAAAAACTGTTTTTT.